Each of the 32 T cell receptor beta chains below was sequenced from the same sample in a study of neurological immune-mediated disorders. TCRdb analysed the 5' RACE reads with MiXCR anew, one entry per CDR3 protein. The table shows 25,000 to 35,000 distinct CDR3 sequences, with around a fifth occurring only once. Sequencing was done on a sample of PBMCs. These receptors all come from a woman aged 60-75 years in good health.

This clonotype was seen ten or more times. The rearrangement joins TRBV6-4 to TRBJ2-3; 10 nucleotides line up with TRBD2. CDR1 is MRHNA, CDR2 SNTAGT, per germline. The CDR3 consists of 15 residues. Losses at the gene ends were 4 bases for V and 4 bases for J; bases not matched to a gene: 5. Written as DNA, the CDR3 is TGTGCCAGCAGTGTCTCAGCGGGAGGGCCAGATACGCAGTATTTT. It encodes CASSVSAGGPDTQYF.

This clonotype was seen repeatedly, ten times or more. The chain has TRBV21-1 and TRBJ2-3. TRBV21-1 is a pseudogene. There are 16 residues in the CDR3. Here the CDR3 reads CASSKGGSQTADTQYF. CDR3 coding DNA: TGTGCCAGCAGCAAAGGGGGATCCCAAACGGCAGATACGCAGTATTTT.

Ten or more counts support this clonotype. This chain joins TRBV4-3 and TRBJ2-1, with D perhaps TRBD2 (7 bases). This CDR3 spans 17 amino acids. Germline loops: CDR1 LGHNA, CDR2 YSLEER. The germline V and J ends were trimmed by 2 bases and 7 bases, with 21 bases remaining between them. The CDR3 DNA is TGCGCCAGCAGCCAATCGGGGGGACAAGATGTGTGGAATGAGCAGTTCTTC. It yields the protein CASSQSGGQDVWNEQFF.

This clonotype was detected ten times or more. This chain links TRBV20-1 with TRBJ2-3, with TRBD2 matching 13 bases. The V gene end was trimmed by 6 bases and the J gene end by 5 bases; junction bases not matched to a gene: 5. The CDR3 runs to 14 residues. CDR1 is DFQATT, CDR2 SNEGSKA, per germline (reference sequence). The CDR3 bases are TGCAGTGCCCGACTAGCGGGGGGCCAAGATACGCAGTATTTT. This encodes CSARLAGGQDTQYF.

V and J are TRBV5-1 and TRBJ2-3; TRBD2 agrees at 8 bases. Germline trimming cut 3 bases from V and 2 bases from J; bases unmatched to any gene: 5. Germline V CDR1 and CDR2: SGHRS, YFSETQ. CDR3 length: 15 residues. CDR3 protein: CASSSGGDHTDTQYF. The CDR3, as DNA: TGCGCCAGCAGCTCGGGGGGGGACCACACAGATACGCAGTATTTT.

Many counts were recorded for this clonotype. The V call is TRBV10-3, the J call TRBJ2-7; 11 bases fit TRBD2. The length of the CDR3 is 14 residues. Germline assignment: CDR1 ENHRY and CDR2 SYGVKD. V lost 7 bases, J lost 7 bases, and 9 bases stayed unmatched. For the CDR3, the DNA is TGTGCCATCATTATTAGCGGGGGGGCGGAGGAGCAGTACTTC. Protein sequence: CAIIISGGAEEQYF.

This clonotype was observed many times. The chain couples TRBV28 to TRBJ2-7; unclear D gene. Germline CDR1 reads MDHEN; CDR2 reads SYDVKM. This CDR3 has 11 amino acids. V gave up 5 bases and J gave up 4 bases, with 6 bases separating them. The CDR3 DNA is TGTGCCAGCAGTCCCACATACGAGCAGTACTTC. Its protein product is CASSPTYEQYF. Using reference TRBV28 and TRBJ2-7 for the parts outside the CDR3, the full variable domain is DVKVTQSSRYLVKRTGEKVFLECVQDMDHENMFWYRQDPGLGLRLIYFSYDVKMKEKGDIPEGYSVSREKKERFSLILESASTNQTSMYLCASSPTYEQYFGPGTRLTVT.

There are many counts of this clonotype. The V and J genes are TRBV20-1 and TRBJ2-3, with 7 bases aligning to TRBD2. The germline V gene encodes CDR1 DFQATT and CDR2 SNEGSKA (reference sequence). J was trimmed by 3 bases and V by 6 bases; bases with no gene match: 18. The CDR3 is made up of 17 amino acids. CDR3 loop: CSAPLPGLSWGTDTQYF. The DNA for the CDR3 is TGCAGTGCCCCTCTCCCGGGACTATCCTGGGGAACAGATACGCAGTATTTT.

Here the CDR3 reads CASSFGLSSGSYNEQFF. As DNA, the CDR3 is TGTGCCAGCAGCTTTGGTCTGTCCTCGGGCTCCTACAATGAGCAGTTCTTC. The chain uses TRBV7-3 and TRBJ2-1, with D uncertain. This CDR3 spans 17 amino acids. V was cut by 3 bases and J by 0 bases, with 15 bases left in between. The germline V gene has CDR1 SGHTA and CDR2 FQGTGA.

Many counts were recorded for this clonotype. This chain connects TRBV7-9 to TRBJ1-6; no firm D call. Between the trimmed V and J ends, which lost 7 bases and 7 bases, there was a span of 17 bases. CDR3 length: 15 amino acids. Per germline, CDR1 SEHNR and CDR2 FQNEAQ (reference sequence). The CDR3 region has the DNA TGTGCCAGCACCCCAATCGGCCAACCCAATTCACCCCTCCACTTT. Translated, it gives CASTPIGQPNSPLHF.

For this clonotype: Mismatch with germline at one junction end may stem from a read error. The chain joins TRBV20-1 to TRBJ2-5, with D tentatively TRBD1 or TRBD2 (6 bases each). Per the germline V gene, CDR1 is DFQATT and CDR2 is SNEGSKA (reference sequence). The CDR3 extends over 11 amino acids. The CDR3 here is CSARGAETHYF. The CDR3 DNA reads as TGCAGTGCGAGGGGGGCGGAGACCCACTACTTC.

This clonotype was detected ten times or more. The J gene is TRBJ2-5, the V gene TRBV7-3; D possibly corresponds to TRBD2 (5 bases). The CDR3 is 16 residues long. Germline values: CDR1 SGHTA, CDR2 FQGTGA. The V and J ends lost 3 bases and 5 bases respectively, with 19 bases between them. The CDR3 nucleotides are TGTGCCAGCAGCTTCCTCCCTACCACAACTAGTGAGACCCAGTACTTC. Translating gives CASSFLPTTTSETQYF. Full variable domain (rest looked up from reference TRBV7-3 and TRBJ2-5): GAGVSQTPSNKVTEKGKYVELRCDPISGHTALYWYRQSLGQGPEFLIYFQGTGAADDSGLPNDRFFAVRPEGSVSTLKIQRTERGDSAVYLCASSFLPTTTSETQYFGPGTRLLVL.

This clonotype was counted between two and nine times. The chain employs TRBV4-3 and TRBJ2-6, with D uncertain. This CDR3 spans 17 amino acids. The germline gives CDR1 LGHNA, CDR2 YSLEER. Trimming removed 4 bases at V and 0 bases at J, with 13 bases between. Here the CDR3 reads CASSRTSALSGANVLTF. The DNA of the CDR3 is TGCGCCAGCAGCCGCACGTCTGCCCTCTCTGGGGCCAACGTCCTGACTTTC.

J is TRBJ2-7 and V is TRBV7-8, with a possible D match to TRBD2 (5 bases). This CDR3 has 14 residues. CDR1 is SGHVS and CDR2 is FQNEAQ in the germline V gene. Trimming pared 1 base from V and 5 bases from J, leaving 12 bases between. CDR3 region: CASSLGWRTNEQYF. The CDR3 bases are TGTGCCAGCAGCTTAGGATGGAGGACCAACGAGCAGTACTTC.

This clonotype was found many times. CDR3 region: CASSRRRAPQETQYF. The CDR3 nucleotides read TGTGCCAGCAGTCGTCGTAGGGCCCCCCAAGAGACCCAGTACTTC. This chain joins TRBV28 and TRBJ2-5; D unclear. Germline lookup yields CDR1 MDHEN and CDR2 SYDVKM. The ends were cut back, 5 bases at V and 1 base at J, with 14 bases in the middle. The CDR3 length is 15 residues. The full variable domain, rest sourced from reference TRBV28 and TRBJ2-5, is DVKVTQSSRYLVKRTGEKVFLECVQDMDHENMFWYRQDPGLGLRLIYFSYDVKMKEKGDIPEGYSVSREKKERFSLILESASTNQTSMYLCASSRRRAPQETQYFGPGTRLLVL.

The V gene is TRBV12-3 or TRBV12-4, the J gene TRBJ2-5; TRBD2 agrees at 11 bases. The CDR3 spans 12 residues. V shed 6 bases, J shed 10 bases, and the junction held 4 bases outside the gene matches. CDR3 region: CASRGTSGNQYF. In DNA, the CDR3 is TGTGCCAGCAGAGGGACTAGCGGTAACCAGTACTTC.

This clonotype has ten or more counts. For the CDR3, the DNA is TGCGCCAGCAGCAACCGGGACACGTACACCGGGGAGCTGTTTTTT. The encoded protein is CASSNRDTYTGELFF. V and J are TRBV5-1 and TRBJ2-2; tentatively, D is TRBD1 (6 bases). CDR3 size: 15 residues. In germline, CDR1 is SGHRS, CDR2 YFSETQ. Trimming pared 4 bases from V and 3 bases from J, leaving 13 bases between.

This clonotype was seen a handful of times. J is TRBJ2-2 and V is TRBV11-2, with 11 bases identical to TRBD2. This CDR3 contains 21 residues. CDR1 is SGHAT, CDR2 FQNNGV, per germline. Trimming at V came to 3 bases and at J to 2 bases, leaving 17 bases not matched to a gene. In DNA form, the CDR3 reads TGTGCCAGCAGCTTGGCTCCGGGACTAGCGGACGCACGACCCAACACCGGGGAGCTGTTTTTT. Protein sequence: CASSLAPGLADARPNTGELFF. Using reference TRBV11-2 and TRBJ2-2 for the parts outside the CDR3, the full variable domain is EAGVAQSPRYKIIEKRQSVAFWCNPISGHATLYWYQQILGQGPKLLIQFQNNGVVDDSQLPKDRFSAERLKGVDSTLKIQPAKLEDSAVYLCASSLAPGLADARPNTGELFFGEGSRLTVL.

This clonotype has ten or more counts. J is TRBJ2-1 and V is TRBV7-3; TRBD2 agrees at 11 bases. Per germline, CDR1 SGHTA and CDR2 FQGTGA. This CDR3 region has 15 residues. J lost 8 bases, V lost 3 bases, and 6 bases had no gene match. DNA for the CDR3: TGTGCCAGCAGCTTCCTAGCGGGAGGTGTCTATGAGCAGTTCTTC. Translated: CASSFLAGGVYEQFF.

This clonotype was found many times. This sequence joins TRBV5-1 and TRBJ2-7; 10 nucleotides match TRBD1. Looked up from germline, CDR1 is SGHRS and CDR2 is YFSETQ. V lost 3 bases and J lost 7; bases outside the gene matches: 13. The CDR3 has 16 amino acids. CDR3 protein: CASSYYGQGDSEEQYF. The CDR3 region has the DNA TGCGCCAGCAGCTACTACGGACAGGGGGACTCGGAGGAGCAGTACTTC.

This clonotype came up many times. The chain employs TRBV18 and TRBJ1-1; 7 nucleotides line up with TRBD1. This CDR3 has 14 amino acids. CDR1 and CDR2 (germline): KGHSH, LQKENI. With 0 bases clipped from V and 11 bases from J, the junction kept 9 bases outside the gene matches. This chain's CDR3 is CASSPPAQGMRAFF. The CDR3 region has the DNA TGTGCCAGCTCACCACCTGCACAGGGGATGAGGGCTTTCTTT.

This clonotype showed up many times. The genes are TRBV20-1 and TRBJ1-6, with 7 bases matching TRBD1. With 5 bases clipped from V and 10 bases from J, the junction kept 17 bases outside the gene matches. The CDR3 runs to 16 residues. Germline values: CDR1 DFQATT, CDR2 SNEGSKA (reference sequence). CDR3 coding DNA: TGCAGTGCTCAGCCAGCGGGGGCAGGGGGGAACTCACCCCTCCACTTT. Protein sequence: CSAQPAGAGGNSPLHF.

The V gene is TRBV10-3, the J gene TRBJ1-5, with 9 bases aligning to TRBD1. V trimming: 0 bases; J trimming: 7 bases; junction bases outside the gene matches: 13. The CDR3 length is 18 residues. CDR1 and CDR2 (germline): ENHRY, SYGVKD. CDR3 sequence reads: CAISESDIPTGGGQPQHF. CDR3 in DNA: TGTGCCATCAGTGAGTCTGATATCCCCACAGGGGGCGGGCAGCCCCAGCATTTT.

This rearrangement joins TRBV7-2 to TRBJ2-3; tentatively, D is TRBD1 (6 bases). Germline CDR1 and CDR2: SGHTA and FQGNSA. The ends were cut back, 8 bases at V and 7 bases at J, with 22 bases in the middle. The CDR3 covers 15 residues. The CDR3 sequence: CASSTQPAGVNTQYF. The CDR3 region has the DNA TGTGCCAGCTCCACCCAACCCGCAGGGGTGAATACGCAGTATTTT.

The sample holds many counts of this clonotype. CDR3 DNA: TGCGCCAGCAGCCAAGACGCGGCGAGCTCCTACGAGCAGTACTTC. It specifies CASSQDAASSYEQYF. This chain joins TRBV4-3 and TRBJ2-7, with D unresolved. CDR1 and CDR2 (germline): LGHNA, YSLEER. The CDR3 runs 15 residues. Trimming removed 0 bases at V and 0 bases at J, with 9 bases between.

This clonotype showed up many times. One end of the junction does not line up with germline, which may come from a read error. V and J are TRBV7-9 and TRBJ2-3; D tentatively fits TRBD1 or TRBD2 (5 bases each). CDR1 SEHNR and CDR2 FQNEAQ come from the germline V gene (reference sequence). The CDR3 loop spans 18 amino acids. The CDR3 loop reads CASSFEKTGWGNTDTQYF. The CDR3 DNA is TGTGCCAGTAGCTTCGAGAAGACGGGGTGGGGGAACACAGATACGCAGTATTTT. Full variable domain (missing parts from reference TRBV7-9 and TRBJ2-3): DTGVSQNPRHKITKRGQNVTFRCDPISEHNRLYWYRQTLGQGPEFLTYFQNEAQLEKSRLLSDRFSAERPKGSFSTLEIQRTEQGDSAMYLCASSFEKTGWGNTDTQYFGPGTRLTVL.

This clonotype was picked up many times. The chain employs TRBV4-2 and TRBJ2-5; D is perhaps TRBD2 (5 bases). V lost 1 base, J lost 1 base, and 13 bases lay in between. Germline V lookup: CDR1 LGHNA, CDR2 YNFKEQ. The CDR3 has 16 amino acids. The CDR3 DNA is TGTGCCAGCAGCCAAGTGGTGGGCCTAGCCCAAGAGACCCAGTACTTC. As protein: CASSQVVGLAQETQYF.

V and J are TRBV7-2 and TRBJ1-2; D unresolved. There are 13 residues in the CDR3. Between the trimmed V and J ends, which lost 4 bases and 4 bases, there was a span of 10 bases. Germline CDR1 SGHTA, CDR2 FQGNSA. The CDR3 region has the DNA TGTGCCAGCAGCTCAAATATCGTCTATGGCTACACCTTC. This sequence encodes CASSSNIVYGYTF.

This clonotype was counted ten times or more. The CDR3 reads CATSREPAGYEQYF. For the CDR3, the DNA is TGTGCCACCAGCAGAGAACCTGCAGGCTACGAGCAGTACTTC. This sequence joins TRBV15 and TRBJ2-7; no definite D call. This CDR3 spans 14 amino acids. V was trimmed by 0 bases and J by 3 bases, leaving 9 bases between them. Germline V gives CDR1 LNHNV, CDR2 YYDKDF (reference sequence). The full variable domain, in which reference TRBV15 and TRBJ2-7 provide the parts outside the CDR3, is DAMVIQNPRYQVTQFGKPVTLSCSQTLNHNVMYWYQQKSSQAPKLLFHYYDKDFNNEADTPDNFQSRRPNTSFCFLDIRSPGLGDTAMYLCATSREPAGYEQYFGPGTRLTVT.

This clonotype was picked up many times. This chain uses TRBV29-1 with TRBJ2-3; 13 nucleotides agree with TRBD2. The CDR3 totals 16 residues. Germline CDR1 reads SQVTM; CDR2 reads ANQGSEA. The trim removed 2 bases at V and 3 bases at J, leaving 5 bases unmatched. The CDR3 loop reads CSVERGTSGMTDTQYF. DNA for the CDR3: TGCAGCGTTGAAAGAGGGACTAGCGGGATGACAGATACGCAGTATTTT.

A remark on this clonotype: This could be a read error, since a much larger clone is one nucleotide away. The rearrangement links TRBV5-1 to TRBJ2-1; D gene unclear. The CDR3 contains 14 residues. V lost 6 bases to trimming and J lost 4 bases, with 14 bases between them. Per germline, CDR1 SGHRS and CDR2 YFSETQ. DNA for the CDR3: TGCGCCAGCACCATAGTGGAAATTTACAATGAGCAGTTCTTC. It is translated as CASTIVEIYNEQFF.

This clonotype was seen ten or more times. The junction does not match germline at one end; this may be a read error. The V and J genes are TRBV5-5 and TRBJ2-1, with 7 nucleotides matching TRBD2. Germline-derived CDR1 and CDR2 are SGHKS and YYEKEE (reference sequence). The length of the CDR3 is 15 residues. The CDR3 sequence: CASIPLAGDYNEQFF. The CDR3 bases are TGCGCCAGCATTCCTCTGGCGGGGGACTACAATGAGCAGTTCTTC.